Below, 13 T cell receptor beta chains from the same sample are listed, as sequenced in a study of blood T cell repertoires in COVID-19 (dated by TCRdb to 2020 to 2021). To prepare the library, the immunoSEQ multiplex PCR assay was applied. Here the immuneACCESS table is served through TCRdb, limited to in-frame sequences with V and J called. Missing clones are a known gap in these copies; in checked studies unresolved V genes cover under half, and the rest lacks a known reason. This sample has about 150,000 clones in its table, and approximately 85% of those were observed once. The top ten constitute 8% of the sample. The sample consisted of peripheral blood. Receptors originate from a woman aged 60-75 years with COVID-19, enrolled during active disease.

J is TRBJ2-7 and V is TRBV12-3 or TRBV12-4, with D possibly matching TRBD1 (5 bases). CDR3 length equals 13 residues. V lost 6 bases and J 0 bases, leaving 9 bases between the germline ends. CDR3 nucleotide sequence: TGTGCCAGCAGAATGACAGACTCCTACGAGCAGTACTTC. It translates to CASRMTDSYEQYF.

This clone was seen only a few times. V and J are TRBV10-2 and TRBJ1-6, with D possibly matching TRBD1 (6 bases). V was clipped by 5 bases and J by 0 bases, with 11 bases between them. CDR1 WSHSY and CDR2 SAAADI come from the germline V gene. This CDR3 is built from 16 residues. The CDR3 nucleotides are TGCGCCAGCAGTTTGGACAGAAGCTCCTATAATTCACCCCTCCACTTT. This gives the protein CASSLDRSSYNSPLHF.

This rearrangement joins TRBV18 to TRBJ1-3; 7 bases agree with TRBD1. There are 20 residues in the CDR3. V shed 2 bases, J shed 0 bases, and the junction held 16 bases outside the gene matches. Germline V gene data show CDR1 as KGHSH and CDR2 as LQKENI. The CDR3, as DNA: TGTGCCAGCTCACCATGGGTGTTGAGGACAGGCCAGAGCTCTGGAAACACCATATATTTT. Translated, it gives CASSPWVLRTGQSSGNTIYF.

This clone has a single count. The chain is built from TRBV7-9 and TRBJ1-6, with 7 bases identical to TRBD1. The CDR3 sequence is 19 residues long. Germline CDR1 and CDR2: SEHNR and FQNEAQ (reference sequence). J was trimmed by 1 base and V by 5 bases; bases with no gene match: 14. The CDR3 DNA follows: TGTGCCAGCAGCACCGGGACAGCAAGGGTGGAATCCTATAATTCACCCCTCCACTTT. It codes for CASSTGTARVESYNSPLHF.

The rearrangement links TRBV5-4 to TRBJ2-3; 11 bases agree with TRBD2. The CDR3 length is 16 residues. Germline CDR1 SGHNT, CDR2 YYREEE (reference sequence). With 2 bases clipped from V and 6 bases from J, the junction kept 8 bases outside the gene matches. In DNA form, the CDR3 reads TGTGCCAGCAGCTTCGTCCTAGCGGGGGGTGCGGATACGCAGTATTTT. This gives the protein CASSFVLAGGADTQYF.

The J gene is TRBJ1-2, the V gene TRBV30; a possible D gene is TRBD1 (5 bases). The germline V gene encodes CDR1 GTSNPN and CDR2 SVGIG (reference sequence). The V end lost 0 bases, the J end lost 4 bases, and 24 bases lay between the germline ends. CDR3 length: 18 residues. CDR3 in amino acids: CAWSVLGDRAGRFYGYTF. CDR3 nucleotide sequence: TGTGCCTGGAGTGTACTGGGGGATAGGGCAGGGAGGTTCTATGGCTACACCTTC.

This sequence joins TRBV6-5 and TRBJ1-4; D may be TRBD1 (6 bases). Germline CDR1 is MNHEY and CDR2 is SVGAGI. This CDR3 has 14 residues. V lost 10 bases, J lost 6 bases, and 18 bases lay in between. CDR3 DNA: TGTGCCACTACGAGCGGGGGGCAGGATGAAAAACTGTTTTTT. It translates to CATTSGGQDEKLFF.

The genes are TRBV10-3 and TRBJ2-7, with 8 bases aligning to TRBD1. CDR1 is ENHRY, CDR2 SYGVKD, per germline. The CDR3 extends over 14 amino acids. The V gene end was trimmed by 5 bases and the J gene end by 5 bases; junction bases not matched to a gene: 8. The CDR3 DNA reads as TGTGCCATCAGTCCGGGACAGGTTTTCGACGAGCAGTACTTC. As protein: CAISPGQVFDEQYF.

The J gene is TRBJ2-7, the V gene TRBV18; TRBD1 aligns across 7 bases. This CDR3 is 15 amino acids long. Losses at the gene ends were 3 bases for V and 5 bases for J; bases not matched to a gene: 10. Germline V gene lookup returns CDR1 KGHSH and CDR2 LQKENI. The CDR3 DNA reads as TGTGCCAGCTCACCTACGACAGGGATAATCGACGAGCAGTACTTC. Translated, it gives CASSPTTGIIDEQYF.

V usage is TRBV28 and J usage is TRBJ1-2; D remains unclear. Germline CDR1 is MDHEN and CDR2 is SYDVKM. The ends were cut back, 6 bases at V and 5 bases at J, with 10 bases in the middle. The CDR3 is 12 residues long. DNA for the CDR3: TGTGCCAGCAGACAATCCATTTATGGCTACACCTTC. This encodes CASRQSIYGYTF.

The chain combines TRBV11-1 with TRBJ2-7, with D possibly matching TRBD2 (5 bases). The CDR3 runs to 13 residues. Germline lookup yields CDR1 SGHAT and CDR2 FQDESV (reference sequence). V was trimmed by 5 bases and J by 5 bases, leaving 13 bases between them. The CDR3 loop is CASSLGTRDEQYF. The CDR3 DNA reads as TGTGCCAGCAGCCTAGGAACTAGGGACGAGCAGTACTTC. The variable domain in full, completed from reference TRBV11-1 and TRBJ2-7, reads EAEVAQSPRYKITEKSQAVAFWCDPISGHATLYWYRQILGQGPELLVQFQDESVVDDSQLPKDRFSAERLKGVDSTLKIQPAELGDSAMYLCASSLGTRDEQYFGPGTRLTVT.

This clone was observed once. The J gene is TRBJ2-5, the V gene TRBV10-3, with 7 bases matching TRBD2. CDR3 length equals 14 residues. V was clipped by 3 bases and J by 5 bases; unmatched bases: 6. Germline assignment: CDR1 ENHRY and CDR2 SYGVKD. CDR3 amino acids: CAISDWGEGETQYF. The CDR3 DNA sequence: TGTGCCATCAGTGATTGGGGGGAGGGGGAGACCCAGTACTTC.

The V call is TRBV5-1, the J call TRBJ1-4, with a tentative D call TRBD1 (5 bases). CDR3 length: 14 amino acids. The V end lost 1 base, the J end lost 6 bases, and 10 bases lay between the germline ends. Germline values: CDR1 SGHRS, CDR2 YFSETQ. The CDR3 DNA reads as TGCGCCAGCAGCTTGTTGGGCAGGGATGAAAAACTGTTTTTT. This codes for CASSLLGRDEKLFF. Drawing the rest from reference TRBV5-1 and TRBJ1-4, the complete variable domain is KAGVTQTPRYLIKTRGQQVTLSCSPISGHRSVSWYQQTPGQGLQFLFEYFSETQRNKGNFPGRFSGRQFSNSRSEMNVSTLELGDSALYLCASSLLGRDEKLFFGSGTQLSVL.